One and the same sample provided the 2 T cell receptor beta chains below, sequenced in a study of T cell responses to AZD1222 COVID-19 vaccine. Repertoires were generated with immunoSEQ multiplex PCR, while TCRdb's copy carries only in-frame clones and drops some. The table records roughly 110,000 clones, 90% to 95% of them present only once. Sequenced material: peripheral blood, taken on day 0 of AZD1222 vaccination. The receptors were gathered from an adult in good health.

V and J are TRBV5-1 and TRBJ2-1; TRBD2 agrees at 7 bases. The CDR3 totals 14 residues. V lost 0 bases, J lost 6 bases, and 3 bases stayed unmatched. Looked up from germline, CDR1 is SGHRS and CDR2 is YFSETQ. The CDR3 region is CASSLVSGVNEQFF. The CDR3 region has the DNA TGCGCCAGCAGCTTGGTCAGCGGGGTCAATGAGCAGTTCTTC.

This chain uses TRBV3-1 (or the pseudogene TRBV3-2) with TRBJ2-2; D gene unclear. Trimming removed 0 bases at V and 2 bases at J, with 13 bases between. The length of the CDR3 is 17 residues. The germline CDR1 and CDR2 sequences are LGHDT and YNNKEL (reference sequence). CDR3 DNA sequence: TGTGCCAGCAGCCAAGATATCCCCGGGTCAAACACCGGGGAGCTGTTTTTT. It is translated as CASSQDIPGSNTGELFF.